The rows below give T cell receptor beta chains drawn from one sample of a study of CD8 T cells in ankylosing spondylitis. One entry per CDR3 protein results from TCRdb running MiXCR on the 5' RACE reads. This sample carries approximately 110,000 distinct CDR3 sequences, around 24% of them seen once, and the ten largest clones take roughly 12%. The sample comprised synovial fluid, either unsorted or a sorted T cell fraction (not recorded which). The receptors stem from a male donor with ankylosing spondylitis. Each CDR3 is given with its conserved first and last residue. Only some rows state a clone size, as once, few, many or a class for expanded clones.

CDR3 protein: CASSPLGSGRLYNEQFF
V gene: TRBV7-9
J gene: TRBJ2-1
clone size: many

CDR3 protein: CASSASAGGADTQYF
V gene: TRBV11-3
J gene: TRBJ2-3
clone size: many

CDR3 protein: CATSGGEKLFF
V gene: TRBV19
J gene: TRBJ1-4
clone size: .

CDR3 protein: CASSPSAGGFTDTQYF
V gene: TRBV4-1
J gene: TRBJ2-3
clone size: few

CDR3 protein: CSVEVTGSTGELFF
V gene: TRBV29-1
J gene: TRBJ2-2
clone size: .

CDR3 protein: CASTGLAGSYNEQFF
V gene: TRBV19
J gene: TRBJ2-1
clone size: few

CDR3 protein: CSVGQGHTEAFF
V gene: TRBV29-1
J gene: TRBJ1-1
clone size: few

CDR3 protein: CASSPRDFFNEQFF
V gene: TRBV5-1
J gene: TRBJ2-1
clone size: few

CDR3 protein: CSARWGGTPSDEQFF
V gene: TRBV20-1
J gene: TRBJ2-1
clone size: few

CDR3 protein: CASSQPGGTMDTEAFF
V gene: TRBV4-2
J gene: TRBJ1-1
clone size: .

CDR3 protein: CSADRGPYQPQHF
V gene: TRBV20-1
J gene: TRBJ1-5
clone size: .

CDR3 protein: CASSERDSYGYTF
V gene: TRBV10-1
J gene: TRBJ1-2
clone size: few

CDR3 protein: CASSSTGVHSNQPQHF
V gene: TRBV27
J gene: TRBJ1-5
clone size: many

CDR3 protein: CASSLGVGTEAFF
V gene: TRBV7-7
J gene: TRBJ1-1
clone size: few

CDR3 protein: CASSSASSSPEAFF
V gene: TRBV12-3/TRBV12-4
J gene: TRBJ1-1
clone size: few

CDR3 protein: CASSPPRRQETQYF
V gene: TRBV13
J gene: TRBJ2-5
clone size: .

CDR3 protein: CASSSLDRDYTQYF
V gene: TRBV12-3/TRBV12-4
J gene: TRBJ2-3
clone size: .

CDR3 protein: CAWSVEENEQFF
V gene: TRBV30
J gene: TRBJ2-1
clone size: .

CDR3 protein: CASSLSFRGTGSGNTIYF
V gene: TRBV27
J gene: TRBJ1-3
clone size: many

CDR3 protein: CASSYSFLASGSNEQFF
V gene: TRBV6-5
J gene: TRBJ2-1
clone size: .

CDR3 protein: CASSGTYTEAFF
V gene: TRBV10-2
J gene: TRBJ1-1
clone size: few

CDR3 protein: CASRVSQDTQYF
V gene: TRBV5-1
J gene: TRBJ2-3
clone size: few

CDR3 protein: CASNHARANSPLHF
V gene: TRBV19
J gene: TRBJ1-6
clone size: many

CDR3 protein: CASSARPGRRTEAFF
V gene: TRBV5-1
J gene: TRBJ1-1
clone size: many

CDR3 protein: CASSFGQGAYNEQFF
V gene: TRBV7-2
J gene: TRBJ2-1
clone size: few

CDR3 protein: CASSEAHTSGKEGNEQFF
V gene: TRBV2
J gene: TRBJ2-1
clone size: .

CDR3 protein: CASSPGLAGGSSSYNEQFF
V gene: TRBV11-2
J gene: TRBJ2-1
clone size: many

CDR3 protein: CSAILAGGPSETQYF
V gene: TRBV20-1
J gene: TRBJ2-5
clone size: few

CDR3 protein: CASSREGSTYEQYF
V gene: TRBV4-2
J gene: TRBJ2-7
clone size: .

CDR3 protein: CASSPQGRRVVTGELFF
V gene: TRBV7-2
J gene: TRBJ2-2
clone size: .

CDR3 protein: CASRRQGAEAFF
V gene: TRBV12-3/TRBV12-4
J gene: TRBJ1-1
clone size: .

CDR3 protein: CATSDGPTSEKLFF
V gene: TRBV24-1
J gene: TRBJ1-4
clone size: .

CDR3 protein: CASSYSSWGESYNEQFF
V gene: TRBV6-5
J gene: TRBJ2-1
clone size: .

CDR3 protein: CASSIGTVNTGELFF
V gene: TRBV5-1
J gene: TRBJ2-2
clone size: few

CDR3 protein: CASSLERVQPQHF
V gene: TRBV7-8
J gene: TRBJ1-5
clone size: .

CDR3 protein: CASSLLGGEEGEKLFF
V gene: TRBV11-3
J gene: TRBJ1-4
clone size: few

CDR3 protein: CASSKEEGRLSYEQYF
V gene: TRBV21-1
J gene: TRBJ2-7
clone size: .

CDR3 protein: CASSLLSAADIQYF
V gene: TRBV5-6
J gene: TRBJ2-4
clone size: .

CDR3 protein: CASSGPSDSREQYF
V gene: TRBV4-2
J gene: TRBJ2-7
clone size: .

CDR3 protein: CASSLDRGGYTF
V gene: TRBV11-2
J gene: TRBJ1-2
clone size: many

CDR3 protein: CASSSPGQGTSPLHF
V gene: TRBV28
J gene: TRBJ1-6
clone size: .

CDR3 protein: CASSTSTGYGYTF
V gene: TRBV12-3/TRBV12-4
J gene: TRBJ1-2
clone size: .

CDR3 protein: CASSEPSGRNSDTQYF
V gene: TRBV25-1
J gene: TRBJ2-3
clone size: .

CDR3 protein: CASSFAGIQNTEAFF
V gene: TRBV7-9
J gene: TRBJ1-1
clone size: few

CDR3 protein: CASSPDRGTEAFF
V gene: TRBV18
J gene: TRBJ1-1
clone size: .

CDR3 protein: CASSYVAVGTGELFF
V gene: TRBV6-2/TRBV6-3
J gene: TRBJ2-2
clone size: few

CDR3 protein: CASSSTGPGYNEQFF
V gene: TRBV27
J gene: TRBJ2-1
clone size: .

CDR3 protein: CASSQLGTSSTDTQYF
V gene: TRBV3-1
J gene: TRBJ2-3
clone size: .

CDR3 protein: CASSPPRDRDNTDTQYF
V gene: TRBV18
J gene: TRBJ2-3
clone size: few

CDR3 protein: CASSQDLGGHQPQHF
V gene: TRBV4-2
J gene: TRBJ1-5
clone size: many

CDR3 protein: CSVEDRPYEQYF
V gene: TRBV29-1
J gene: TRBJ2-7
clone size: .